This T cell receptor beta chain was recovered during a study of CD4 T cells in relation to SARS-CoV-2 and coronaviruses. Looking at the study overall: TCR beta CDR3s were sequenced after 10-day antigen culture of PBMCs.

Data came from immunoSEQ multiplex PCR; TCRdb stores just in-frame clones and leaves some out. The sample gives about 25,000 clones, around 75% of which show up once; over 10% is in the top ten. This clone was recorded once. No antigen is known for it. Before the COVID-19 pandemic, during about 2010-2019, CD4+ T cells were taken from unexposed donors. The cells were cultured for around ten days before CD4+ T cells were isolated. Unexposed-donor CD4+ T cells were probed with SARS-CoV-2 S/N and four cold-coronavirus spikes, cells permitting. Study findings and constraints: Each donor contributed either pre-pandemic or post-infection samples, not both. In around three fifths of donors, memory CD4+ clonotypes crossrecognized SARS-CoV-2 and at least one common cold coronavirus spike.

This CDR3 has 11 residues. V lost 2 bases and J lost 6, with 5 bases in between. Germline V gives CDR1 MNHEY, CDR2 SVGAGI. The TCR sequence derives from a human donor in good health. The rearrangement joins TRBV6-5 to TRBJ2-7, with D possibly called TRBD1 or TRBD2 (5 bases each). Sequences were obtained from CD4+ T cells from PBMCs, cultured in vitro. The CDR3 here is CASSYGGEQYF. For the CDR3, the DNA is TGTGCCAGCAGTTACGGGGGCGAGCAGTACTTC.